Included here is one T cell receptor (beta chain) sequence, with context. This record belongs to a study of CD8 T cells in Susac syndrome. Random hexamers served to reverse transcribe roughly 0.45 to 1 ug RNA. immunoSEQ multiplex PCR amplified TCR beta CDR3 across 54 Vbeta, 13 Jbeta. TCRdb passed the immunoSEQ multiplex PCR reads through MiXCR, listing each CDR3 protein once. The sample contains roughly 170,000 distinct CDR3 sequences, 80% to 95% of which appear only once. Germline values: CDR1 SGHTA, CDR2 FQGNSA. V lost 8 bases to trimming and J lost 5 bases; unmatched junction nucleotides: 10. The CDR3 spans 14 residues.

This chain joins TRBV7-2 and TRBJ2-7; 9 bases are a match to TRBD1. This sequence originates from a human donor with multiple sclerosis. The source material was CD4+ T cells from PBMCs. The CDR3 spells CASFRDRVSDEQYF. CDR3 nucleotides: TGTGCCAGCTTCCGGGACAGGGTGTCGGACGAGCAGTACTTC.